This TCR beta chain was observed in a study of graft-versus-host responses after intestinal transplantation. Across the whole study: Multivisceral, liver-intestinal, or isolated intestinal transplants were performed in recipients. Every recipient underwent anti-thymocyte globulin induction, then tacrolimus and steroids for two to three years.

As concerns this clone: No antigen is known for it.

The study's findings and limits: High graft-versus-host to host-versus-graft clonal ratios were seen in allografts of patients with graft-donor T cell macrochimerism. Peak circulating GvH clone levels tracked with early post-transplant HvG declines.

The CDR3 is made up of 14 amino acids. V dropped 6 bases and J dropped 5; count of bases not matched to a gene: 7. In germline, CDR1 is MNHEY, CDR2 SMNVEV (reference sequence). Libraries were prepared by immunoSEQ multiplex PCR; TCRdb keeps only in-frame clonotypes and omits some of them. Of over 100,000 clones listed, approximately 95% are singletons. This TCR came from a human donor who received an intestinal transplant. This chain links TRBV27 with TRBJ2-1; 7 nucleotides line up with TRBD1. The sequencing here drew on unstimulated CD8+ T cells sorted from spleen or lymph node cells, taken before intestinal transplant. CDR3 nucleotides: TGTGCCAGCAGGTACATCACAGGGGACAATGAGCAGTTCTTC. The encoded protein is CASRYITGDNEQFF.